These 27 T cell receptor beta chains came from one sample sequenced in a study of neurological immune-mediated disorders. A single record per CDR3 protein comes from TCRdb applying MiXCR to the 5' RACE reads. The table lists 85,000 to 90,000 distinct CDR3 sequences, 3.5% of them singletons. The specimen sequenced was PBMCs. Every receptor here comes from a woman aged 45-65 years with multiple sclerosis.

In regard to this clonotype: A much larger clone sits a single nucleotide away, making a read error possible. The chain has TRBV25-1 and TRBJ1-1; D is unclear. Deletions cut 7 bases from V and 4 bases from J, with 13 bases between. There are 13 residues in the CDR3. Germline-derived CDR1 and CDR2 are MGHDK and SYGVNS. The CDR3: CASIRQELTEAFF. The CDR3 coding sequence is TGTGCCAGCATACGTCAGGAACTCACTGAAGCTTTCTTT. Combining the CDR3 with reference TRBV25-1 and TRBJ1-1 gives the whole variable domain EADIYQTPRYLVIGTGKKITLECSQTMGHDKMYWYQQDPGMELHLIHYSYGVNSTEKGDLSSESTVSRIRTEHFPLTLESARPSHTSQYLCASIRQELTEAFFGQGTRLTVV.

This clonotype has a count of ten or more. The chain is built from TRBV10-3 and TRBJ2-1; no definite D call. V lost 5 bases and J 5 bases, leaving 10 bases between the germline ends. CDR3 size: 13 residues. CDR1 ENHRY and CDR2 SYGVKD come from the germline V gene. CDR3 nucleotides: TGTGCCATCAGTAAGACCCATGACAATGAGCAGTTCTTC. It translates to CAISKTHDNEQFF.

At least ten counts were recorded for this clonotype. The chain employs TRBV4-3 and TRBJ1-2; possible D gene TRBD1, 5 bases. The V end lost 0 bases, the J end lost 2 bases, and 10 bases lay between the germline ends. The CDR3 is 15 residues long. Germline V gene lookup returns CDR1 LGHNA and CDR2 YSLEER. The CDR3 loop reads CASSQDRRGNYGYTF. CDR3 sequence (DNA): TGCGCCAGCAGCCAAGATCGCCGGGGCAACTATGGCTACACCTTC.

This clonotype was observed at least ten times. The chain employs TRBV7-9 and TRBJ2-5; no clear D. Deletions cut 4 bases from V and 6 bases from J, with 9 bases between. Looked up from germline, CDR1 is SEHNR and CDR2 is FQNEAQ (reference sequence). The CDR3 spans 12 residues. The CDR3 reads CASSSPPQTQYF. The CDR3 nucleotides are TGTGCCAGCAGCTCTCCGCCCCAGACCCAGTACTTC.

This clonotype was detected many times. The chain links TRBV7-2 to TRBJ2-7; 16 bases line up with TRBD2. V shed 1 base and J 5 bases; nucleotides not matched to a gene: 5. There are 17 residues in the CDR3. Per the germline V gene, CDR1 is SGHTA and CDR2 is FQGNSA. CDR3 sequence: CASSLVGTSGGAHEQYF. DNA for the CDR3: TGTGCCAGCAGCTTAGTAGGGACTAGCGGGGGGGCCCACGAGCAGTACTTC.

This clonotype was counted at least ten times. The CDR3 sequence is CASSRMTGFAGNTIYF. Written as DNA, the CDR3 is TGTGCCAGCAGCCGGATGACAGGTTTTGCTGGAAACACCATATATTTT. The chain combines TRBV3-1 with TRBJ1-3; the D gene is possibly TRBD1 (6 bases). There are 16 residues in the CDR3. Germline CDR1 and CDR2: LGHDT and YNNKEL (reference sequence). V shed 4 bases and J shed 2 bases, with 15 bases lying between them.

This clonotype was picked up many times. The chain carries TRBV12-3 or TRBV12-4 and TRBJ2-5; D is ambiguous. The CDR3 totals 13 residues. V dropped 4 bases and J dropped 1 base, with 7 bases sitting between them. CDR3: CASSSFPQETQYF. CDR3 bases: TGTGCCAGCAGTTCCTTCCCCCAAGAGACCCAGTACTTC.

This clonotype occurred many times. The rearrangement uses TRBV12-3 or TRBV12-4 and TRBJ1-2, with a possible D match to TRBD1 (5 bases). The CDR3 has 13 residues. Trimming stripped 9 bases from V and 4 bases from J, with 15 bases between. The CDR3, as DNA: TGTGCCAGTAAGCCAGACAGCTTCTATGGCTACACCTTC. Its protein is CASKPDSFYGYTF.

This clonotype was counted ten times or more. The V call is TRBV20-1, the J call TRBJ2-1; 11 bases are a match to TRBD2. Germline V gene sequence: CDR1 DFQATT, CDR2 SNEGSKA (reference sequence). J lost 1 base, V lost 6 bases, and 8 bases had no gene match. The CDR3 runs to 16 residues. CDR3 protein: CSAGRLAGISYNEQFF. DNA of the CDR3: TGCAGTGCCGGTAGACTAGCGGGGATATCCTACAATGAGCAGTTCTTC.

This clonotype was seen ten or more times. In nucleotides, the CDR3 is TGCAGTGCTAGAGATTTCCTAGCGGGGGACAATGAGCAGTTCTTC. Translated: CSARDFLAGDNEQFF. The rearrangement links TRBV20-1 to TRBJ2-1; 10 bases match TRBD2. After removal of 0 bases from V and 5 bases from J, the junction contained 4 bases not matched to a gene. The CDR3 contains 15 residues. The V gene's germline CDR1 is DFQATT and CDR2 SNEGSKA (reference sequence).

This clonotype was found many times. The CDR3 coding sequence is TGTGCCACCAGCAGAGCCCCAGCGGGGGAAGAGACCCAGTACTTC. Residues: CATSRAPAGEETQYF. This rearrangement joins TRBV15 to TRBJ2-5; the match to TRBD2 covers 8 bases. J was trimmed by 3 bases and V by 1 base; bases with no gene match: 4. The CDR3 length is 15 residues. CDR1 and CDR2 (germline): LNHNV, YYDKDF (reference sequence).

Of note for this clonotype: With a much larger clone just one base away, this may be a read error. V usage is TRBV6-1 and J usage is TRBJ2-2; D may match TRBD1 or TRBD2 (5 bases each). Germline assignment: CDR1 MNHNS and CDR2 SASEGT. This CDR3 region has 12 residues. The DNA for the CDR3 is TGTGCCAGAGAGGGGTTCACCGGGGCGCTGTTTTTT. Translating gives CAREGFTGALFF.

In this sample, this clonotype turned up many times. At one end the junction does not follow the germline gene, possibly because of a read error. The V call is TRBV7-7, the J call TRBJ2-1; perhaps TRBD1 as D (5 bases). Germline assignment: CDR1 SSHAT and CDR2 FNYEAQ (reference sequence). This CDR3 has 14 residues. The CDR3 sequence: CASSLQETHNEQFF. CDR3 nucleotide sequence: TGTGCTAGCAGCTTACAGGAGACCCACAATGAGCAGTTCTTC.

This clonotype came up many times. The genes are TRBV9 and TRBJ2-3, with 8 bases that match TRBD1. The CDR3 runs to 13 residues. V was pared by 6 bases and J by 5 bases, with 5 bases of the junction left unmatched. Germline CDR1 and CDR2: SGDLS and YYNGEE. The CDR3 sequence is CASTQGAEDTQYF. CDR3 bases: TGTGCCAGCACCCAGGGGGCCGAAGATACGCAGTATTTT.

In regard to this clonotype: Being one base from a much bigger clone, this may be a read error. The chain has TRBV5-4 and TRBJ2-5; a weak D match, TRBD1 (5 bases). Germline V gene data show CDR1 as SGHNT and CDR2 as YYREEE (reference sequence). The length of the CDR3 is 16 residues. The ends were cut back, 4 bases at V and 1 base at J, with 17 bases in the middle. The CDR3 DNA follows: TGTGCCAGCAGCCCCCACCTAAGGGGTAGCCAAGAGACCCAGTACTTC. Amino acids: CASSPHLRGSQETQYF. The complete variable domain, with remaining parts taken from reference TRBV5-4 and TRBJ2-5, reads ETGVTQSPTHLIKTRGQQVTLRCSSQSGHNTVSWYQQALGQGPQFIFQYYREEENGRGNFPPRFSGLQFPNYSSELNVNALELDDSALYLCASSPHLRGSQETQYFGPGTRLLVL.

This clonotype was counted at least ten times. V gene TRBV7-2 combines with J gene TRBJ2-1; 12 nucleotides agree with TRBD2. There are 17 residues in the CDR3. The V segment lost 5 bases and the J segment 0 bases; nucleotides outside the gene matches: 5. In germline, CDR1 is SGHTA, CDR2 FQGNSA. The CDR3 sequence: CASSPTSGGPSYNEQFF. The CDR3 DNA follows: TGTGCCAGCAGCCCAACTAGCGGGGGGCCCTCCTACAATGAGCAGTTCTTC.

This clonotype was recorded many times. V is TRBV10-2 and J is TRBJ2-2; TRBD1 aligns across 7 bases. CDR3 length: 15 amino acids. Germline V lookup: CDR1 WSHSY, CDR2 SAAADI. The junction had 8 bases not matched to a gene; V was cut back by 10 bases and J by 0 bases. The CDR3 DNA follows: TGCGCCATCATTGTGGACAGGACGAACACCGGGGAGCTGTTTTTT. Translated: CAIIVDRTNTGELFF.

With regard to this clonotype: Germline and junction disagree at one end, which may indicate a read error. The CDR3 sequence: CSARVPTSTGRWGKTIYF. CDR3 coding DNA: TGCAGTGCTAGAGTCCCGACCTCCACAGGCCGATGGGGAAAAACCATATATTTT. The chain uses TRBV20-1 and TRBJ1-3; possible D gene TRBD1, 5 bases. Germline assignment: CDR1 DFQATT and CDR2 SNEGSKA (reference sequence). The CDR3 loop spans 18 amino acids.

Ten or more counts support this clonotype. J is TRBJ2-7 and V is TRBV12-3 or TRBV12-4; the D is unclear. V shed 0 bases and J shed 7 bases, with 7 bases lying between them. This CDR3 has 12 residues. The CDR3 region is CASSLARAEQYF. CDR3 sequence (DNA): TGTGCCAGCAGTTTAGCCCGAGCGGAGCAGTACTTC.

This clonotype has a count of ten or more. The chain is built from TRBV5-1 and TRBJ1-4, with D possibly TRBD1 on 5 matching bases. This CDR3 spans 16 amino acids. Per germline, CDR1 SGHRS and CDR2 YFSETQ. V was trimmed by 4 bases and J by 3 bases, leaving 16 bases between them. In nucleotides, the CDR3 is TGCGCCAGCAGCCTTACACTCGCGGGGGCTAATGAAAAACTGTTTTTT. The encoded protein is CASSLTLAGANEKLFF.

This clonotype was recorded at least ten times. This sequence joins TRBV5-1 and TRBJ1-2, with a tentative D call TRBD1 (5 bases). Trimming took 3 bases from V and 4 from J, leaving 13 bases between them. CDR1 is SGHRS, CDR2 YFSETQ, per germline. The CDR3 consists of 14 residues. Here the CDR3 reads CASSSGTGGYGYTF. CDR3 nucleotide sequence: TGCGCCAGCAGCTCGGGGACGGGCGGCTATGGCTACACCTTC. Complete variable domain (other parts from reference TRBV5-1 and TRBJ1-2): KAGVTQTPRYLIKTRGQQVTLSCSPISGHRSVSWYQQTPGQGLQFLFEYFSETQRNKGNFPGRFSGRQFSNSRSEMNVSTLELGDSALYLCASSSGTGGYGYTFGSGTRLTVV.

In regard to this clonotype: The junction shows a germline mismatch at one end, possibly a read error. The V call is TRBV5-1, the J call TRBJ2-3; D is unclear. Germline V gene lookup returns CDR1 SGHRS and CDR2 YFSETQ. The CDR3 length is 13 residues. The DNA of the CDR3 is TGCGCCAGCAGCTTGCGCAGCACAGATAAGCAGTATTTT. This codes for CASSLRSTDKQYF.

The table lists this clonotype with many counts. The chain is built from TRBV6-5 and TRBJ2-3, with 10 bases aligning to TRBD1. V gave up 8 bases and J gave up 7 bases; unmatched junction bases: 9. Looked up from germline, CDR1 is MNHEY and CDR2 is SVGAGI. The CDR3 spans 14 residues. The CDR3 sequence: CASHGQGGSHTQYF. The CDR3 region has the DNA TGTGCCAGCCATGGACAGGGGGGCTCGCATACGCAGTATTTT.

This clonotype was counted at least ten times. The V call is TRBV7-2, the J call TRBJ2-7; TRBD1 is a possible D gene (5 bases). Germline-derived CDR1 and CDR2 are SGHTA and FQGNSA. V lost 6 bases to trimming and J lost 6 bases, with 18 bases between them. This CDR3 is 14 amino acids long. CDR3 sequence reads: CASRPRARAGEQYF. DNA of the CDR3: TGTGCCAGCAGACCTCGGGCCAGGGCCGGCGAGCAGTACTTC.

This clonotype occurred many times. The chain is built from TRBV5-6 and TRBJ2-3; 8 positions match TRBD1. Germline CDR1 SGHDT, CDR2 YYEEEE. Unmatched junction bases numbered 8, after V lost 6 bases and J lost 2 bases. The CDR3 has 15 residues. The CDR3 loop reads CASKTGQGTTDTQYF. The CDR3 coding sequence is TGTGCCAGCAAGACAGGACAGGGAACCACAGATACGCAGTATTTT. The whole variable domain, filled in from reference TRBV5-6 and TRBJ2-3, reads DAGVTQSPTHLIKTRGQQVTLRCSPKSGHDTVSWYQQALGQGPQFIFQYYEEEERQRGNFPDRFSGHQFPNYSSELNVNALLLGDSALYLCASKTGQGTTDTQYFGPGTRLTVL.

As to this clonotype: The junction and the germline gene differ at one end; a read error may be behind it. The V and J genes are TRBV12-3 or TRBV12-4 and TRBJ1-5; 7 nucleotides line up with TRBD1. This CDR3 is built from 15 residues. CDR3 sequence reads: CASRYRGGGNKTQNF. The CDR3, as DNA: TGTGCCAGCAGGTACAGGGGAGGGGGCAATAAGACCCAGAATTTT.

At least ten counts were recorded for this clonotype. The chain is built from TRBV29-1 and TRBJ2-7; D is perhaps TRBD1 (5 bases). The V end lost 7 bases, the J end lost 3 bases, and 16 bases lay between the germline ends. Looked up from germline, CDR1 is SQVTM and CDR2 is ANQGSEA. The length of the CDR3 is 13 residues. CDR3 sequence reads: CSAIDSFGYEQYF. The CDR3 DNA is TGCAGCGCCATCGACAGTTTCGGCTACGAGCAGTACTTC.